This T cell receptor beta chain was retrieved from a study of blood T cell repertoires in COVID-19. Overall study: Samples taken during acute and convalescent COVID-19 were collected in the United States, Italy and Spain. PBMCs, B-cell-depleted T cells, or T cells were the source of the cDNA or gDNA that made up the material.

V was cut by 4 bases and J by 0 bases, with 11 bases left in between. This CDR3 has 15 residues. CDR1 is SGHDT and CDR2 is YYEEEE in the germline V gene. How the authors handled the data: From reference gene primer amplification, estimates of nucleated cell counts were derived. Using immunoSEQ multiplex PCR, the repertoire was profiled, and TCRdb retains in-frame clones only, with some absent. V and J calls and clone size follow that table, whereas D and trimming were derived from the DNA. The sample has about 46,000 clones, 80% to 90% seen once. The TCR was taken from a woman of 80 years or more with COVID-19, enrolled during active disease. The material sequenced was peripheral blood. The chain is built from TRBV5-6 and TRBJ2-4; perhaps TRBD1 as D (5 bases). CDR3 region: CASSTRQLAKNIQYF. In DNA, the CDR3 is TGTGCCAGCAGCACCCGACAGTTAGCCAAAAACATTCAGTACTTC.